One sample yielded the 4 T cell receptor beta chains listed below, sequenced in a study of blood T cell repertoires in COVID-19. Produced via immunoSEQ multiplex PCR; TCRdb's table is partial and in-frame only. Of 150,000 to 200,000 clones in the sample, around four fifths were seen once. Sequences were obtained from peripheral blood. The source is a woman in her seventies with COVID-19, enrolled during active disease.

The V gene is TRBV7-9, the J gene TRBJ1-2; tentatively, D is TRBD1 (6 bases). V gave up 5 bases and J gave up 13 bases, with 17 bases separating them. The length of the CDR3 is 12 residues. Per germline, CDR1 SEHNR and CDR2 FQNEAQ (reference sequence). This CDR3 is CASSPGTPSSTF. The CDR3, as DNA: TGTGCCAGCAGCCCCGGGACACCCTCGAGCACCTTC.

There are a few counts of this clone. J is TRBJ1-1 and V is TRBV27; D is unresolved. V lost 5 bases, J lost 1 base, and 8 bases lay in between. The CDR3 loop spans 13 amino acids. The V gene's germline CDR1 is MNHEY and CDR2 SMNVEV (reference sequence). The CDR3 bases are TGTGCCAGCAGTAATCAAAAGAACACTGAAGCTTTCTTT. Translation: CASSNQKNTEAFF.

V usage is TRBV28 and J usage is TRBJ1-2; the D gene is possibly TRBD1 (5 bases). The germline V gene has CDR1 MDHEN and CDR2 SYDVKM. Between the trimmed V and J ends, which lost 3 bases and 2 bases, there was a span of 13 bases. This CDR3 comprises 15 residues. The CDR3 sequence: CASSLEAGRNYGYTF. DNA for the CDR3: TGTGCCAGCAGTTTGGAGGCGGGACGGAACTATGGCTACACCTTC.

This clone was recorded a few times. The V and J genes are TRBV5-4 and TRBJ1-6; no definite D call. The CDR3 has 16 residues. Germline loops: CDR1 SGHNT, CDR2 YYREEE (reference sequence). Trimming left V 4 bases short and J 7 bases short, with 18 bases between. The CDR3 sequence is CASSTNDGLPNSPLHF. The CDR3 DNA sequence: TGTGCCAGCAGCACAAACGACGGACTTCCGAATTCACCCCTCCACTTT.